The clone carrying this T cell receptor (beta chain) has just one count. The data were taken from a study of monozygotic twins with cystic fibrosis. The table came from immunoSEQ multiplex PCR; TCRdb's copy has only in-frame clones and leaves some out. The sample consists of some 30,000 clones, about 92% of them appearing once. The CDR3 is 14 amino acids. Germline-derived CDR1 and CDR2 are LGHNA and YNFKEQ. V gave up 4 bases and J gave up 6 bases, with 15 bases separating them. The sequencing sample was made of blood. The clonotype originates from a girl aged 2 to 10 with cystic fibrosis. The chain combines TRBV4-2 with TRBJ2-5; D might be TRBD1 or TRBD2, each matching 5 bases. CDR3 sequence reads: CASSPGPLGQTQYF. In nucleotides, the CDR3 is TGTGCCAGCAGCCCGGGACCCTTGGGGCAGACCCAGTACTTC.